This T cell receptor (beta chain) derives from a study of regulatory T cells in long-lasting Graves disease. This clonotype was observed at least ten times. Time point in this sample: newly diagnosed GD, antithyroid drugs for less than 3 months. After RNA was extracted from PBMCs, the TCR library was made from it. For TCR beta, libraries came from iRepertoire HTBI primers and Arm-PCR of CDR3 regions. In TCRdb, the multiplex PCR reads were re-called with MiXCR into one record per CDR3 protein. The sample shows 450,000 to 650,000 distinct CDR3 sequences, about 16% of them seen only once. The CDR3 contains 12 residues. Trimming took off 5 bases at V and 10 bases at J, with 12 bases between the two ends. Germline CDR1 reads SGHAT; CDR2 reads FQDESV (reference sequence). This sample was shared with a second study, whose subject was T cells in Graves' hyperthyroidism and ophthalmopathy. That report notes: HTBI primers were the set used in a first-round RT-PCR of the TCR CDR3.

The TCR comes from a woman aged 40-65 years with Graves disease. The chain is built from TRBV11-1 and TRBJ2-1; D is unclear. Source: peripheral blood mononuclear cells (PBMCs), taken at new diagnosis, from a patient treated with antithyroid drugs. CDR3 nucleotide sequence: TGTGCCAGCAGCACAGTATCAAGGGAGCAGTTCTTC. Translating gives CASSTVSREQFF.